These 8 T cell receptor beta chains were all obtained from the same sample, sequenced in a study of T cell changes during pregnancy in multiple sclerosis. This table comes from immunoSEQ multiplex PCR, and its TCRdb copy is limited to in-frame clones, with some not included. The table has about 98,000 clones, about 91% seen once; the top ten hold approximately 2.4%. The sample in question was peripheral blood, obtained after pregnancy. These receptor sequences come from a female donor in good health, enrolled as a control in a pregnancy study.

The rearrangement links TRBV5-4 to TRBJ1-1, with D maybe TRBD1 (6 bases). The CDR3 extends over 15 amino acids. In germline, CDR1 is SGHNT, CDR2 YYREEE (reference sequence). The ends were cut back, 7 bases at V and 2 bases at J, with 18 bases in the middle. The CDR3 reads CASGPAGAGNTEAFF. CDR3 bases: TGTGCCAGCGGCCCAGCGGGGGCCGGTAACACTGAAGCTTTCTTT.

This chain joins TRBV2 and TRBJ1-2; a weak D match, TRBD1 (5 bases). The germline V and J ends were trimmed by 6 bases and 8 bases, with 25 bases remaining between them. Germline V gives CDR1 SNHLY, CDR2 FYNNEI. CDR3 length: 16 amino acids. The CDR3 nucleotides read TGTGCCAGCAGGAAGAACTCAGGGTCCCCCCTACGCGGCTACACCTTC. This encodes CASRKNSGSPLRGYTF. The full variable domain, completed using reference TRBV2 and TRBJ1-2, is EPEVTQTPSHQVTQMGQEVILRCVPISNHLYFYWYRQILGQKVEFLVSFYNNEISEKSEIFDDQFSVERPDGSNFTLKIRSTKLEDSAMYFCASRKNSGSPLRGYTFGSGTRLTVV.

This clone was observed once. The V call is TRBV11-1, the J call TRBJ2-3, with D possibly being TRBD1 (6 bases). Trimming took off 2 bases at V and 2 bases at J, with 11 bases between the two ends. The CDR3 consists of 15 residues. Germline V gene sequence: CDR1 SGHAT, CDR2 FQDESV (reference sequence). The CDR3 protein is CASSLLGQLTDTQYF. DNA of the CDR3: TGTGCCAGCAGCTTACTCGGACAGCTCACAGATACGCAGTATTTT.

The V gene is TRBV12-5, the J gene TRBJ2-2; 8 bases agree with TRBD2. V lost 2 bases to trimming and J lost 3 bases; unmatched junction nucleotides: 8. Germline lookup yields CDR1 LGHNT and CDR2 FRNRAP. The CDR3 spans 17 residues. CDR3 DNA sequence: TGTGCTAGTGGTTTGTACGGGAGGGGGGGAGACACCGGGGAGCTGTTTTTT. This sequence encodes CASGLYGRGGDTGELFF.

The chain has TRBV2 and TRBJ2-1, with 7 bases fitting TRBD2. The CDR3 totals 15 residues. V shed 3 bases and J 7 bases; nucleotides not matched to a gene: 9. Germline assignment: CDR1 SNHLY and CDR2 FYNNEI. CDR3 bases: TGTGCCAGCAGTGAGGTGGGGTTCGGGGGGAATGAGCAGTTCTTC. As protein: CASSEVGFGGNEQFF.

The J gene is TRBJ2-7, the V gene TRBV27; 10 positions agree with TRBD2. The J segment lost 6 bases and the V segment lost 7 bases, leaving 12 bases of the junction unmatched. Germline V gene sequence: CDR1 MNHEY, CDR2 SMNVEV (reference sequence). The CDR3 is made up of 15 amino acids. DNA for the CDR3: TGTGCCAGCAAGGAGTGGCTAGCGGGAGTAGGCGAGCAGTACTTC. This encodes CASKEWLAGVGEQYF.

This clone was recorded once. The chain links TRBV6-1 to TRBJ2-7; 11 bases agree with TRBD2. V trimming: 9 bases; J trimming: 11 bases; junction bases outside the gene matches: 3. Germline assignment: CDR1 MNHNS and CDR2 SASEGT. The CDR3 is 10 residues long. The CDR3 sequence is CASYSGREYF. The CDR3 DNA reads TGTGCCAGTTATAGCGGGAGGGAGTACTTC.

The chain has TRBV5-1 and TRBJ2-7, with 7 bases that match TRBD1. CDR3 size: 14 residues. Trimming cost V 2 bases and J 4 bases; bases outside gene matches: 6. CDR1 is SGHRS and CDR2 is YFSETQ in the germline V gene. CDR3 region: CASSFTGAQYEQYF. The CDR3 coding sequence is TGCGCCAGCAGCTTCACAGGGGCCCAGTACGAGCAGTACTTC.